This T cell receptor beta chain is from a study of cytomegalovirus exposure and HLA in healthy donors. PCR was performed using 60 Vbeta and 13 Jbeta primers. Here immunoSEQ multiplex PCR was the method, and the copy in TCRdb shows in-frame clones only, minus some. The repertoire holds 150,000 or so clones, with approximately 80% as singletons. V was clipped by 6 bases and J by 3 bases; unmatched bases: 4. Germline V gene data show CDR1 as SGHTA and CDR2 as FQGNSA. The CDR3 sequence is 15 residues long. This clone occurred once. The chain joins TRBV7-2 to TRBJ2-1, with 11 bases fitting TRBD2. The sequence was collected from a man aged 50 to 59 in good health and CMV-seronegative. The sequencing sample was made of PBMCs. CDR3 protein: CASRSGTSGYNEQFF. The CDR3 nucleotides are TGTGCCAGCAGGTCCGGGACTAGCGGCTACAATGAGCAGTTCTTC.